This is a list of T cell receptor beta chains from one sample in a study of human T cells and chemical hapten exposure. TCRdb reanalysed the RACE reads using MiXCR and keeps one entry per CDR3 protein. The sample holds about 200,000 distinct CDR3 sequences, around 25% seen once. This specimen was whole blood, taken in connection with sensitization to the hapten diphenylcyclopropenone (DPC). The receptors here all came from a middle-aged woman with alopecia areata. Some clones in this sample may be carry-over from other donors' samples. Both conserved end residues are part of each CDR3. A D gene is named only where the DNA matches it firmly. Rows may omit the clone size; those that give it use once, few, many or a size class.

TRBV15	few	-	TRBJ2-2	TGTGCCACTAAGGAGAGTACCCACACCGGGGAGCTGTTTTTT	CATKESTHTGELFF
TRBV4-1	few	-	TRBJ2-3	TGCGCCAGCAGCCAAGGACAACTCAAACTCACAGATACGCAGTATTTT	CASSQGQLKLTDTQYF
TRBV10-3	-	TRBD1	TRBJ1-1	TGTGCCATCAGGGGACAGGGGAAGAACACTGAAGCTTTCTTT	CAIRGQGKNTEAFF
TRBV5-1	-	-	TRBJ2-5	TGCGCCAGCAGCTTGCGGTCCCAAGAGACCCAGTACTTC	CASSLRSQETQYF
TRBV9	few	-	TRBJ1-1	TGTGCCAGCAGCGTAGAGGCACTACCGAACACTGAAGCTTTCTTT	CASSVEALPNTEAFF
TRBV20-1	few	TRBD1	TRBJ1-2	TGCAGTGCTAGAGAGGGGGAACAGGGGGTAGGCTACACCTTC	CSAREGEQGVGYTF
TRBV18	few	TRBD1	TRBJ1-5	TGTGCCAGCTCACCACAGGGGGCGGGAGACCAGCCCCAGCATTTT	CASSPQGAGDQPQHF
TRBV7-6	many	-	TRBJ2-5	TGTGCCAGCAGACCCCTCTCCCCCCTCCAGTACTTC	CASRPLSPLQYF
TRBV20-1	few	-	TRBJ1-5	TGCAGTGCTAGTTATACAGGGACTAGCAATCAGCCCCAGCATTTT	CSASYTGTSNQPQHF
TRBV20-1	few	TRBD2	TRBJ2-3	TGCAGTGCCCGGTGGACTAGCGGGAGGGATACGCAGTATTTT	CSARWTSGRDTQYF
TRBV20-1	-	TRBD1	TRBJ2-1	TGCAGTGCCAGGCCGGGACAGAGCTCCTACAATGAGCAGTTCTTC	CSARPGQSSYNEQFF
TRBV29-1	many	-	TRBJ2-7	TGCAGCGACCAAGACAGGAGAGTCTACGAGCAGTACTTC	CSDQDRRVYEQYF
TRBV4-3	-	TRBD2	TRBJ2-5	TGCGCCAGCAGCCAGGGGAGCGGGAGGCAAGAGACCCAGTACTTC	CASSQGSGRQETQYF
TRBV5-1	-	-	TRBJ1-1	TGCGCCAGCAGCTTGGACACGCATAGCCCTAACACTGAAGCTTTCTTT	CASSLDTHSPNTEAFF
TRBV7-2	-	-	TRBJ1-1	TGTGCCAGCAGCTTAATGGCCAGACCCACCGAAGCTTTCTTT	CASSLMARPTEAFF
TRBV7-2	few	-	TRBJ2-3	TGTGCCAGCAGCTTGGGGGGCGCAACAGATACGCAGTATTTT	CASSLGGATDTQYF
TRBV21-1	few	-	TRBJ2-2	TGTGCCAGCAGCCACCCGCGGGTCACCGGGGAGCTGTTTTTT	CASSHPRVTGELFF
TRBV24-1	many	TRBD2	TRBJ2-1	TGTGCCACCAGTGACGCTCCCGGGGGGAGCGGGAGGGTCTACAATGAGCAGTTCTTC	CATSDAPGGSGRVYNEQFF
TRBV4-1	-	-	TRBJ2-1	TGCGCCAGCAGCCAAGATTGGCGGGTTAGCTCCTACAATGAGCAGTTCTTC	CASSQDWRVSSYNEQFF
TRBV5-4	-	-	TRBJ1-1	TGTGCCAGCAGCTCACAGGACAACACTGAAGCTTTCTTT	CASSSQDNTEAFF
TRBV24-1	many	-	TRBJ2-2	TGTGCCACCAAAGACAGGTCGGCCGGGGAGCTGTTTTTT	CATKDRSAGELFF
TRBV5-1	few	-	TRBJ2-6	TGCGCCAGCAGCTTGGCGGACTCTGGGGCCAACGTCCTGACTTTC	CASSLADSGANVLTF
TRBV10-3	once	TRBD2	TRBJ2-1	TGTGCCATCACGGCTAGCGGCCTTCCCGGGCTATACAATGAGCAGTTCTTC	CAITASGLPGLYNEQFF
TRBV6-1	many	-	TRBJ1-2	TGTGCCAGCAGGATTAGACAGGAGGGTCACTACACCTTC	CASRIRQEGHYTF
TRBV29-1	few	-	TRBJ2-1	TGCAGCGTTGACAGGGGTGCCAATGAGCAGTTCTTC	CSVDRGANEQFF
TRBV10-3	many	-	TRBJ1-6	TGTGCCATTTGGGCAGGGGATTCACCCCTCCACTTT	CAIWAGDSPLHF
TRBV4-2	few	TRBD2	TRBJ2-1	TGTGCCAGCAGCCAAGAACCAGCGGGGGTGCAAGGGGAGCAGTTCTTC	CASSQEPAGVQGEQFF
TRBV7-2	few	-	TRBJ2-7	TGTGCCAGCAGCTTGGCGGAGGGGTTCGAGCAGTACTTC	CASSLAEGFEQYF
TRBV29-1	few	-	TRBJ1-2	TGCAGCGTTGAGACGAGACAGAGCTATGGCTACACCTTC	CSVETRQSYGYTF
TRBV6-5	few	-	TRBJ2-1	TGTGCCAGCAGTTACTCGGCAGCCCATTGGAATGAGCAGTTCTTC	CASSYSAAHWNEQFF
TRBV27	few	-	TRBJ1-1	TGTGCCAGCAGTTTATGGGAGGGGCACATGAACACTGAAGCTTTCTTT	CASSLWEGHMNTEAFF
TRBV5-6	few	-	TRBJ1-2	TGTGCCAGCAGTCAACCGGACAGCCACTATGGCTACACCTTC	CASSQPDSHYGYTF
TRBV4-3	-	TRBD2	TRBJ2-7	TGCGCCAGCAGCCAAGATGTAACTAGCGGTTACGAGCAGTACTTC	CASSQDVTSGYEQYF
TRBV7-8	few	-	TRBJ1-4	TGTGCCAGCAGCTTGACAGAAAAACTGTTTTTT	CASSLTEKLFF
TRBV12-3/TRBV12-4	-	-	TRBJ2-5	TGTGCCAGCAGTTACAGGAAAAACAAGGCAGAGACCCAGTACTTC	CASSYRKNKAETQYF
TRBV7-2	-	TRBD1	TRBJ2-1	TGTGCCAGCAGCTCCGGACAGGCCTCCTACAATGAGCAGTTCTTC	CASSSGQASYNEQFF
TRBV10-3	-	-	TRBJ2-2	TGTGCCATCAGTGACCTTTTGGGGAACACCGGGGAGCTGTTTTTT	CAISDLLGNTGELFF
TRBV11-1	-	TRBD2	TRBJ2-7	TGTGCCAGCAGCTTAATAATAGCGGGAAGGAACGAGCAGTACTTC	CASSLIIAGRNEQYF
TRBV6-8	-	-	TRBJ1-5	TGTGCCAGCAGTTACATGCAGCCCCAGCATTTT	CASSYMQPQHF
TRBV7-8	-	TRBD2	TRBJ2-3	TGTGCCAGCAGCCGGGTAGCTGGCGGGAGTCTGACAGATACGCAGTATTTT	CASSRVAGGSLTDTQYF
TRBV7-9	-	-	TRBJ1-1	TGTGCCAGCAGCTCGAGGGTGAGCACTGAAGCTTTCTTT	CASSSRVSTEAFF